This TCR beta chain was identified during a study of shared clonotypes between healthy human individuals. There are 16 residues in the CDR3. Losses at the gene ends were 6 bases for V and 1 base for J; bases not matched to a gene: 8. CDR1 is SNHLY and CDR2 is FYNNEI in the germline V gene. The data were produced by immunoSEQ multiplex PCR, yet TCRdb's version contains in-frame clones alone and is incomplete. The sample yields hundreds of thousands of clones, about two thirds seen once. This TCR was sampled from a woman in her twenties or thirties in good health. V usage is TRBV2 and J usage is TRBJ1-5; 8 nucleotides align to TRBD1. The sample comprised memory CD4+ T cells sorted from blood. Specified subset: CD45RA-negative fraction. In DNA, the CDR3 is TGTGCCAGCAGGCCCAGGGGGCGCGGAAGCAATCAGCCCCAGCATTTT. Its protein product is CASRPRGRGSNQPQHF.